A single sample is the source of the 6 T cell receptor beta chains below, sequenced in a study of response to subunit inactivated influenza vaccine. Using its own MiXCR run on the RT-PCR reads, TCRdb lists one record per CDR3 protein. This sample has 560,000 or so distinct CDR3 sequences, with around 8% found just once. The material sequenced was PBMCs from blood, taken around 25 months after vaccination. Receptor source: a man in his fifties or sixties who received an inactivated influenza vaccine.

The chain carries TRBV2 and TRBJ2-3; tentatively, D is TRBD1 (6 bases). With 4 bases removed from V and 4 bases from J, the gap between germline ends came to 12 bases. Per the germline V gene, CDR1 is SNHLY and CDR2 is FYNNEI. The CDR3 is made up of 14 amino acids. CDR3 nucleotide sequence: TGTGCCAGCAGTGCCTCTACAGGGCCAGATACGCAGTATTTT. Translation gives CASSASTGPDTQYF.

V gene TRBV27 combines with J gene TRBJ1-5; tentative D call: TRBD1 (6 bases). Germline values: CDR1 MNHEY, CDR2 SMNVEV (reference sequence). Trimming took 0 bases from V and 3 from J, leaving 9 bases between them. There are 15 residues in the CDR3. CDR3 sequence reads: CASSLSTGFNQPQHF. In DNA form, the CDR3 reads TGTGCCAGCAGTTTATCCACAGGGTTCAATCAGCCCCAGCATTTT.

This clonotype was picked up a small number of times. CDR3 amino acids: CASSPTGRNTGELFF. CDR3 nucleotides: TGCGCCAGCAGCCCGACGGGACGCAACACCGGGGAGCTGTTTTTT. The chain carries TRBV5-1 and TRBJ2-2; D tentatively fits TRBD1 or TRBD2 (5 bases each). The CDR3 is 15 amino acids. The V and J ends lost 4 bases and 2 bases respectively, with 12 bases between them. Germline lookup yields CDR1 SGHRS and CDR2 YFSETQ.

The chain links TRBV20-1 to TRBJ2-5; D assignment may be TRBD1 or TRBD2 (5 bases each). Trimming removed 5 bases at V and 2 bases at J, with 18 bases between. The germline V gene encodes CDR1 DFQATT and CDR2 SNEGSKA (reference sequence). The CDR3 covers 15 residues. CDR3 nucleotides: TGCAGTGCTGGTTCCGGGACGGGAACACAAGAGACCCAGTACTTC. Translating it yields CSAGSGTGTQETQYF.

The sample holds a few counts of this clonotype. This chain joins TRBV6-2 or TRBV6-3 and TRBJ2-1, with 16 bases matching TRBD2. CDR3 length: 19 residues. Germline V gives CDR1 MNHEY, CDR2 SVGEGT. Trimming took 2 bases from V and 0 from J; bases not matched to a gene: 4. The CDR3 DNA sequence: TGTGCCAGCAGTTACGCGGGACTAGCGGGGGGGAGCTCCTACAATGAGCAGTTCTTC. Its protein is CASSYAGLAGGSSYNEQFF.

Many counts were recorded for this clonotype. The genes are TRBV12-3 or TRBV12-4 and TRBJ2-5; 7 nucleotides align to TRBD1. Losses at the gene ends were 6 bases for V and 3 bases for J; bases not matched to a gene: 7. The CDR3 is 14 amino acids. The CDR3 region is CASSIQGGEETQYF. The CDR3 DNA sequence: TGTGCCAGCAGCATCCAAGGGGGCGAAGAGACCCAGTACTTC.